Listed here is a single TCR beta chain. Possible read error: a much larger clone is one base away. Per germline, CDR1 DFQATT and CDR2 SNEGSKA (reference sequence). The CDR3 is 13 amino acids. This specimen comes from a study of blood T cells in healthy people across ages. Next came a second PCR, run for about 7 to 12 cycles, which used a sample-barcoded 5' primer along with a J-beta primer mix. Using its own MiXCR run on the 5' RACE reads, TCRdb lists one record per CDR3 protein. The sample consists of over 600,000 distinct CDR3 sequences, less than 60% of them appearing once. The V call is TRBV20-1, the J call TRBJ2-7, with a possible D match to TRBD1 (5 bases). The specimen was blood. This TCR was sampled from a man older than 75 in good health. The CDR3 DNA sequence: TGCAGTGCTGTACAGGAGACCTACAATGAGCGGTACTTC. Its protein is CSAVQETYNERYF.